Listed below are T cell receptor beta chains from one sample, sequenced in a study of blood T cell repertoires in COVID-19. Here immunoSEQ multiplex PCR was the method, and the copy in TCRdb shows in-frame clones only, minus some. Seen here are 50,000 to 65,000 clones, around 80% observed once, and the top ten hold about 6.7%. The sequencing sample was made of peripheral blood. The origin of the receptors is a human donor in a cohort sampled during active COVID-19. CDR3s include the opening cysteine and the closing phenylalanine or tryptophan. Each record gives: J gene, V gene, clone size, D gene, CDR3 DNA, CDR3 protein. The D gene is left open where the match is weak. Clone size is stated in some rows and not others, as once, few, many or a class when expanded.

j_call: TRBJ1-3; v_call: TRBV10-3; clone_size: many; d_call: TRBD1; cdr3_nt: TGTGCCACCAGAGCTGGGGACAGGGGTGCGGGAAACACCATATATTTT; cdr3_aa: CATRAGDRGAGNTIYF
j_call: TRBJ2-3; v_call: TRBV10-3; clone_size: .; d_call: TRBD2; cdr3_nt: TGTGCCATCACCCCAGGACTAGCGTCCCAAGATACGCAGTATTTT; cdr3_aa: CAITPGLASQDTQYF
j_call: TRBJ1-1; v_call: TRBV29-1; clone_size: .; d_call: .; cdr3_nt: TGCAGCGCTGCCCTCGCATTCGGAGGGGAAAAACATGAAGCTTTCTTT; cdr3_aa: CSAALAFGGEKHEAFF
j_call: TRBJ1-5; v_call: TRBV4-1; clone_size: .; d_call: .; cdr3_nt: TGCGCCAGCAGCCAATTATCGCCCTATAGCAATCAGCCCCAGCATTTT; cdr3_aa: CASSQLSPYSNQPQHF
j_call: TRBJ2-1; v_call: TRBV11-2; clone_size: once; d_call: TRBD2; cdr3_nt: TGTGCCAGCAGCCCTAGCGGGAGGGCCTACAATGAGCAGTTCTTC; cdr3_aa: CASSPSGRAYNEQFF
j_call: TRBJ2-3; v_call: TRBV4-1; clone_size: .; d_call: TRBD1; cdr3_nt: TGCGCCAGCAGCCAGACAGGGTTAAGGAGAGATACGCAGTATTTT; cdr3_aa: CASSQTGLRRDTQYF
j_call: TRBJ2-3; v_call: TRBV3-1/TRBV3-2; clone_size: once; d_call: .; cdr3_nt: TGTGCCAGCAGCTTATTATCTAGCACAGATACGCAGTATTTT; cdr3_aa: CASSLLSSTDTQYF
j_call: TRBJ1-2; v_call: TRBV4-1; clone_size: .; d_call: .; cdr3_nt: TGCGCCAGCAGCCAAAGCCGCCAGGTGAACTATGGCTACACCTTC; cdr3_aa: CASSQSRQVNYGYTF
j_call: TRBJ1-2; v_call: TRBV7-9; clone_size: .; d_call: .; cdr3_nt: TGTGCCAGCAGCTTCCCAGGGGCAGGGCCGGTTGGCTACACCTTC; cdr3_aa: CASSFPGAGPVGYTF
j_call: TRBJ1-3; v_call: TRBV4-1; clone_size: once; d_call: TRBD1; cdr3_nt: TGCGCCAGCAGCCAACCGGGACAGGGTCCTGGAAACACCATATATTTT; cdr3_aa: CASSQPGQGPGNTIYF
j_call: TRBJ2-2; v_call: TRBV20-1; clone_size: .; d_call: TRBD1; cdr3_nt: TGCAGTGCTAGTGGGACAGTGAACACCGGGGAGCTGTTTTTT; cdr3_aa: CSASGTVNTGELFF
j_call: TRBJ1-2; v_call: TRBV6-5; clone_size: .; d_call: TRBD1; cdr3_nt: TGTGCCAGCAGACCCGGACAGGCTTATGGCTACACCTTC; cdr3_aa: CASRPGQAYGYTF
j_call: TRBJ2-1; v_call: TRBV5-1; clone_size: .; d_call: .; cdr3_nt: TGCGCCAGCAAGATGGAGGGCAATGAGCAGTTCTTC; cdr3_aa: CASKMEGNEQFF
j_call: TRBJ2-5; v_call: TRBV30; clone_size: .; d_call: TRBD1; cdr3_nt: TGTGCCTGGGGACAGGGGGCAGGAGAGACCCAGTACTTC; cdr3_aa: CAWGQGAGETQYF
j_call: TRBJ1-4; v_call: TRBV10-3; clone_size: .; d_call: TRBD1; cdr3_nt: TGTGCCATCAGGGACAGGGGGGGCGCAACTAATGAAAAACTGTTTTTT; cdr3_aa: CAIRDRGGATNEKLFF
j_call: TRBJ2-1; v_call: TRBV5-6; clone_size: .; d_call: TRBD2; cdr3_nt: TGTGCCAGCAGCTTGTTACTAGCGGGAGGGACTTTAAACAATGAGCAGTTCTTC; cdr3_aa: CASSLLLAGGTLNNEQFF
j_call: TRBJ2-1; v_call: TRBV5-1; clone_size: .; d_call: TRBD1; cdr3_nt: TGCGCCAGCAGCTCCGGGACAGAGTTAGATGAGCAGTTCTTC; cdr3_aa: CASSSGTELDEQFF
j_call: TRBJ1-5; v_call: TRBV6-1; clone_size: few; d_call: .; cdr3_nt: TGTGCCAGCAGTGCCCGGGAGGAGGGTCGTCTTAGCAATCAGCCCCAGCATTTT; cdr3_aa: CASSAREEGRLSNQPQHF
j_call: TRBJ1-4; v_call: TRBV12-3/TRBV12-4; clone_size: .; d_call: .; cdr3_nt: TGTGCCAGCAGTTTGAGAGGGAATGAAAAACTGTTTTTT; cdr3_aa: CASSLRGNEKLFF
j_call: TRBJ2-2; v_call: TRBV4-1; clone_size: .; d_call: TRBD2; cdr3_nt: TGCGCCAGCAGCCAAGTGGGACTAGCGGGAGTTTGGAACACCGGGGAGCTGTTTTTT; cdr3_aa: CASSQVGLAGVWNTGELFF
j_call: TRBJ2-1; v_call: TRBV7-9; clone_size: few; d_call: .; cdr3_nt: TGTGCCAGCAGCTTAGGGGGCATTCGCAATGAGCAGTTCTTC; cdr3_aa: CASSLGGIRNEQFF
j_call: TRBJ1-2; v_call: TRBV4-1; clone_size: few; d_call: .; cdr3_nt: TGCGCCAGCAGCCAAGTCACAGGGTTAGGGGCCTATGGCTACACCTTC; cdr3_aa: CASSQVTGLGAYGYTF
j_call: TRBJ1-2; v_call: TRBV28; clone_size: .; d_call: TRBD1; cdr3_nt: TGTGCCAGCAGCCGGGACAGGCCCGAGCGCTATGGCTACACCTTC; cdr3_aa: CASSRDRPERYGYTF
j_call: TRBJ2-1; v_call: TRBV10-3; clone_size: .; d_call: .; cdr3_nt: TGTGCCATCACGGGGGGCGCTCATAATGAGCAGTTCTTC; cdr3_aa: CAITGGAHNEQFF
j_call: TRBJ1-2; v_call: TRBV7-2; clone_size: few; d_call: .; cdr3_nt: TGTGCCAGCAGCCTATACAGGGCCGCCGGCTACACCTTC; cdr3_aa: CASSLYRAAGYTF
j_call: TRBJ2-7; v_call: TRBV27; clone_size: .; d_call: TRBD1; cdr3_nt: TGTGCCAGCAGTTCGTCAGGGGGAGTCCACGAGCAGTACTTC; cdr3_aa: CASSSSGGVHEQYF
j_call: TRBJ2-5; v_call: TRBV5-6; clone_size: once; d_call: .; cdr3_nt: TGTGCCAGCAGCGGGGGGACAGCCTTAGAGACCCAGTACTTC; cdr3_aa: CASSGGTALETQYF
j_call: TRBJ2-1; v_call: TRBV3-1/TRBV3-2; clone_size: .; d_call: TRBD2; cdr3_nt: TGTGCCAGCAGCCTCGTCGGGGGGAGCCCCTACAATGAGCAGTTCTTC; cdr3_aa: CASSLVGGSPYNEQFF
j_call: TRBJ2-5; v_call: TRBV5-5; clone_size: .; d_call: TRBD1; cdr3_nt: TGTGCCAGCAGCTTGTTTCGGACAGGGGAGACCCAGTACTTC; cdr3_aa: CASSLFRTGETQYF
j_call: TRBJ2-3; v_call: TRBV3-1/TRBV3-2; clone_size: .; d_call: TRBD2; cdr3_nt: TGTGCCAGCAGCCAAAATAGCGGGGGGGGGACAGATACGCAGTATTTT; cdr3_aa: CASSQNSGGGTDTQYF
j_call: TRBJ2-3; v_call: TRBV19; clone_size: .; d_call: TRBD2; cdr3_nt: TGTGCCAGTAGGAGCGGGGGCCGGGCAGATACGCAGTATTTT; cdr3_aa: CASRSGGRADTQYF
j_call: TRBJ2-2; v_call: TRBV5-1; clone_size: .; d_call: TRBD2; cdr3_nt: TGCGCCAGCAGCTTGGGGACTAGCGGGCCGAACACCGGGGAGCTGTTTTTT; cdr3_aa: CASSLGTSGPNTGELFF
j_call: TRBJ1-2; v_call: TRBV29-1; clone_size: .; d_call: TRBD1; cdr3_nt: TGCAGCGTCAGAGGGGGACAGGGGCCCCGGTACTATGGCTACACCTTC; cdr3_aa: CSVRGGQGPRYYGYTF
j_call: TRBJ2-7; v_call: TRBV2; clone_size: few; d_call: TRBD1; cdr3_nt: TGTGCCAGCAGCGGGAAAGGGACAGGGTTTTCGTACGAGCAGTACTTC; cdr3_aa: CASSGKGTGFSYEQYF
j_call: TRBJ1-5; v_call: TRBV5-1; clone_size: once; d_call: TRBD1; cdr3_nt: TGCGCCAGCAGCCCGGAGGGGGACAGGGGTCAGCCCCAGCATTTT; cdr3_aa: CASSPEGDRGQPQHF
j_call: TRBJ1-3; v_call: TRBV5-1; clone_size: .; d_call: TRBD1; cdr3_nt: TGCGCCAGCAGCCGGGGACAGGGAAGCTCTGGAAACACCATATATTTT; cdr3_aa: CASSRGQGSSGNTIYF
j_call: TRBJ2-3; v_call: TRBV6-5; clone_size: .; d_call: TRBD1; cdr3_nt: TGTGCCAGCAGACAGGGGGCGTCTGGAACAGATACGCAGTATTTT; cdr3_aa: CASRQGASGTDTQYF
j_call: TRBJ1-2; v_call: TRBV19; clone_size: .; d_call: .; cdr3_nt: TGTGCCAGCCAGACAGGACATGCAGCTAACTATGGCTACACCTTC; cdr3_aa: CASQTGHAANYGYTF
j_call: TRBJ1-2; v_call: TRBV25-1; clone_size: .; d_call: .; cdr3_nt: TGTGCCAGCAGTGAACCAGGGAAGAGGGGCTACACCTTC; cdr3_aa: CASSEPGKRGYTF
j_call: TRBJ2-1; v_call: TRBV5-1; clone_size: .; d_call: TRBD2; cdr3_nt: TGCGCCAGCAGCTTCCTCGGACTAGCGGACCACTCCTACAATGAGCAGTTCTTC; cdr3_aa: CASSFLGLADHSYNEQFF
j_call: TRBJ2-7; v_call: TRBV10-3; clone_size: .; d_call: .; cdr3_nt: TGTGCCATCAGAGGGGGGACAGACTGGTCCGAGCAGTACTTC; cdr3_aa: CAIRGGTDWSEQYF
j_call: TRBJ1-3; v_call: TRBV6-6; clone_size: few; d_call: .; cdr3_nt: TGTGCCAGCAGTCCGACAGGTTATAGCTCTGGAAACACCATATATTTT; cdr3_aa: CASSPTGYSSGNTIYF
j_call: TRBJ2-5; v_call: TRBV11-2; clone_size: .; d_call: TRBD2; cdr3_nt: TGTGCCAGCAGCTTAGGGAGTAGCGGGTACGTGACCCAGTACTTC; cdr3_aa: CASSLGSSGYVTQYF
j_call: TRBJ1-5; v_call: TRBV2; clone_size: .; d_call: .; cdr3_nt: TGTGCCAGCCGACGGGATAGCAATCAGCCCCAGCATTTT; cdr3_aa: CASRRDSNQPQHF
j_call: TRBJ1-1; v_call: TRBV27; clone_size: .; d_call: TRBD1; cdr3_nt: TGTGCCAGCAGTTTGGGACAGGGGTTTAGGACTGAAGCTTTCTTT; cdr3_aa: CASSLGQGFRTEAFF
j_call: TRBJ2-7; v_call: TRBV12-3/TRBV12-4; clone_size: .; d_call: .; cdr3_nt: TGTGCCAGCAGTCGTAATATACTCTACGAGCAGTACTTC; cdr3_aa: CASSRNILYEQYF
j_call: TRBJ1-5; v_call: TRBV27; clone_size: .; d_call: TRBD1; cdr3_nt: TGTGCCAGCAGGCAAACTTCGAGGAGGGGGCTTCTAAAACCCAATCAGCCCCAGCATTTT; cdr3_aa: CASRQTSRRGLLKPNQPQHF
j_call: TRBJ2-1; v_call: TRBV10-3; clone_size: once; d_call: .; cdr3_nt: TGTGCCATCACTAGGGGTGGAAATGAGCAGTTCTTC; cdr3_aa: CAITRGGNEQFF
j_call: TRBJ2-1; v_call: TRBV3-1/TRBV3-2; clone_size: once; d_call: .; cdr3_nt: TGTGCCAGCAGCCCGTCCAGGGCCTACAATGAGCAGTTCTTC; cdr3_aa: CASSPSRAYNEQFF
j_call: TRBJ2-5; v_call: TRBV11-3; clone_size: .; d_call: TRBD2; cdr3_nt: TGTGCCAGCAGCTCCCGCGGGGGGCCGGGGGAGACCCAGTACTTC; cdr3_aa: CASSSRGGPGETQYF
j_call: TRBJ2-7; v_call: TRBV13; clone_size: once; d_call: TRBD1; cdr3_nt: TGTGCCAGCAGCCTCCGGCGACAGGGGCTGAACGAGCAGTACTTC; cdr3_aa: CASSLRRQGLNEQYF